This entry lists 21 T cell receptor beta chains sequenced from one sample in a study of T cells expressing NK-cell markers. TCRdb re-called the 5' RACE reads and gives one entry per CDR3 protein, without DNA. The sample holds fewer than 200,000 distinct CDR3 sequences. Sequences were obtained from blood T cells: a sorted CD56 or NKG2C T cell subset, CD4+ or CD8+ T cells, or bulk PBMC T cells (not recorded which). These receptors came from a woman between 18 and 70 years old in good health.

CDR3 sequence reads: CASTPGANVLTF. The chain joins TRBV11-2 to TRBJ2-6. The CDR3 runs to 12 residues. Germline V gene lookup returns CDR1 SGHAT and CDR2 FQNNGV.

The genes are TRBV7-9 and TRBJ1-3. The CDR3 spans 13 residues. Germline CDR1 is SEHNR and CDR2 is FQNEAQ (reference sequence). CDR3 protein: CASGLGEGNTIYF.

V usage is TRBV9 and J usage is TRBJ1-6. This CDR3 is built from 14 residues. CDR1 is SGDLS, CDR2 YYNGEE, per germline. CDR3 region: CASSGRGGGSPLHF.

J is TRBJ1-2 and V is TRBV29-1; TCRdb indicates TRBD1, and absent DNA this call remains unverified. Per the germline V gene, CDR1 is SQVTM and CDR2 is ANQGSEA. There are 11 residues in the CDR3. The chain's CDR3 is CSVALGDGYTF.

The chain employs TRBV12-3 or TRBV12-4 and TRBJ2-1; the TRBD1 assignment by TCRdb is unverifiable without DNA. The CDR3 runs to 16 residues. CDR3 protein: CASRSRGGGGDNEQFF.

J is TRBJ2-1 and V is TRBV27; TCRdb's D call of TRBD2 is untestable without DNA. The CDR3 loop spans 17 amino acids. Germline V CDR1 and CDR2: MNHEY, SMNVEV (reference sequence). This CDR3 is CASSLPRTSGYSNEQFF.

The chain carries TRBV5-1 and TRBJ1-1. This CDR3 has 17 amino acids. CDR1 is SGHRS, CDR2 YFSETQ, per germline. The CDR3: CASSLVPGGGVNTEAFF.

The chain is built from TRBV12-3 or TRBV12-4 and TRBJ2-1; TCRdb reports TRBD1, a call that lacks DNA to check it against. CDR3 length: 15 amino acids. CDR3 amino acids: CASSRDRSSYNEQFF.

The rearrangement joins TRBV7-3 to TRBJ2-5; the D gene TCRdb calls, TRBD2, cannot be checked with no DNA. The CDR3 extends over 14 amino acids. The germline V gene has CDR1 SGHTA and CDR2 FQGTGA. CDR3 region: CASSYGRGQETQYF.

The CDR3 protein is CSARTLLAGGSTDTQYF. V is TRBV20-1 and J is TRBJ2-3; TCRdb's assignment of TRBD2 cannot be checked, as there is no DNA. There are 17 residues in the CDR3. Germline CDR1 is DFQATT and CDR2 is SNEGSKA (reference sequence).

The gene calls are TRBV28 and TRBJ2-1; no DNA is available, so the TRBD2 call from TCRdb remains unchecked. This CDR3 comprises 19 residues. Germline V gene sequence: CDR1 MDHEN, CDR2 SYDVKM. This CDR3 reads CASSSTSGTYASSYNEQFF.

This CDR3 reads CASSSILGTGQETQYF. V is TRBV5-1 and J is TRBJ2-5; TCRdb gives TRBD1 as the D gene, but with no DNA this cannot be confirmed. Germline CDR1 SGHRS, CDR2 YFSETQ. CDR3 length: 16 amino acids. Variable domain in full (rest from reference TRBV5-1 and TRBJ2-5): KAGVTQTPRYLIKTRGQQVTLSCSPISGHRSVSWYQQTPGQGLQFLFEYFSETQRNKGNFPGRFSGRQFSNSRSEMNVSTLELGDSALYLCASSSILGTGQETQYFGPGTRLLVL.

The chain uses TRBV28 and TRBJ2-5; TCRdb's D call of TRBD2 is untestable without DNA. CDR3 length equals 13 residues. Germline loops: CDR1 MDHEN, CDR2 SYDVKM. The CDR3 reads CASSNAGGETQYF.

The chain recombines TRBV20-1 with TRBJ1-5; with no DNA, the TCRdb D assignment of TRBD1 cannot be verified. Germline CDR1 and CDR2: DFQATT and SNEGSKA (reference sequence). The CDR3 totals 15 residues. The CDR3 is CSAKVTGQGDQPQHF.

The CDR3 loop is CASSVVSGTVNEQFF. The V and J genes are TRBV9 and TRBJ2-1; the TCRdb D gene call, TRBD2, has no DNA to confirm it. This CDR3 contains 15 residues. The V gene's germline CDR1 is SGDLS and CDR2 YYNGEE. The full variable domain, its missing parts supplied by reference TRBV9 and TRBJ2-1, is DSGVTQTPKHLITATGQRVTLRCSPRSGDLSVYWYQQSLDQGLQFLIQYYNGEERAKGNILERFSAQQFPDLHSELNLSSLELGDSALYFCASSVVSGTVNEQFFGPGTRLTVL.

CDR3 loop: CASVTLAGGGNEQFF. The chain combines TRBV5-6 with TRBJ2-1; checking the TCRdb D call of TRBD2 is not possible without DNA. Germline-derived CDR1 and CDR2 are SGHDT and YYEEEE. The CDR3 runs 15 residues.

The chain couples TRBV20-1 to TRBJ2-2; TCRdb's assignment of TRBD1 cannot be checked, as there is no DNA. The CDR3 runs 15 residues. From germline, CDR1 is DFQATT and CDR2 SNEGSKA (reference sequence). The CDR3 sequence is CSARDLDRNTGELFF.

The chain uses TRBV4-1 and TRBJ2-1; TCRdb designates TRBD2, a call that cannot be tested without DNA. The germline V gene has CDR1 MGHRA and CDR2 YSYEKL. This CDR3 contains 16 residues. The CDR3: CASSRGLAETYNEQFF.

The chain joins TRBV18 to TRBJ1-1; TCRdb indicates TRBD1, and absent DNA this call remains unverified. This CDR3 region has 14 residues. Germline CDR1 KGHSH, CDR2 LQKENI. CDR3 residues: CASSPDTGGTEAFF.

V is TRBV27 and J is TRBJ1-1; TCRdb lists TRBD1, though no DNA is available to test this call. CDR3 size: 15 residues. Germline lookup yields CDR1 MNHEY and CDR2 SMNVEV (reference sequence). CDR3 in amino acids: CASSLGTGANTEAFF.

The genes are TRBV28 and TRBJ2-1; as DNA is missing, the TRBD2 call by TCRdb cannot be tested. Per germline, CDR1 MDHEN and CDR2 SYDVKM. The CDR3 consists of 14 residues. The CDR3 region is CASSSHYREGEQFF.